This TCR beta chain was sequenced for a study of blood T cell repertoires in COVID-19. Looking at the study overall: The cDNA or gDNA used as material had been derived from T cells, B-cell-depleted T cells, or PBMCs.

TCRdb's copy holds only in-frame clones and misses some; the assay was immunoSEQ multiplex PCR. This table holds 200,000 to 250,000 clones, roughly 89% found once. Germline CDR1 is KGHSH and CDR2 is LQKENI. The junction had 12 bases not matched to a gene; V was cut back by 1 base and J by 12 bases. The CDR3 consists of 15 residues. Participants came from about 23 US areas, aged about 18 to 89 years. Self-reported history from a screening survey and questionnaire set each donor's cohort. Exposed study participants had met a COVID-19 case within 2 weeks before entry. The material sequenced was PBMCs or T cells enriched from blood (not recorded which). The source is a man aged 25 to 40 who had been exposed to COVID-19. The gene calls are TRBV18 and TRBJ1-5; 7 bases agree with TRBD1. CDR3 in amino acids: CASSPLPLGQAGQHF. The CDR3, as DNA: TGTGCCAGCTCACCACTCCCCCTTGGACAGGCCGGCCAGCATTTT.